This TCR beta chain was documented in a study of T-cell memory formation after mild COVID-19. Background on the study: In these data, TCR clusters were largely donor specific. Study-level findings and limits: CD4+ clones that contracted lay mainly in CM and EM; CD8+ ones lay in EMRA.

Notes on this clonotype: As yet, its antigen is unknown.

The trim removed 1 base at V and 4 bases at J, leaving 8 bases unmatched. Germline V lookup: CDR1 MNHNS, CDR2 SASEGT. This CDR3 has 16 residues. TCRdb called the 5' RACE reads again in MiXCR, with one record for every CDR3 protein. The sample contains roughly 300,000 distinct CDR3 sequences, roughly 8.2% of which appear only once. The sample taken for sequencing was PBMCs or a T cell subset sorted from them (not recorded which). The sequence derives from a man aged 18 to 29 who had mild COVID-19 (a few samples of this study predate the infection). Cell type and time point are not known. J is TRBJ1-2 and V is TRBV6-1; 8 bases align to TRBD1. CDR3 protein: CASSEVSTGGSYGYTF. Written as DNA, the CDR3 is TGTGCCAGCAGTGAAGTTAGTACAGGGGGGAGCTATGGCTACACCTTC.